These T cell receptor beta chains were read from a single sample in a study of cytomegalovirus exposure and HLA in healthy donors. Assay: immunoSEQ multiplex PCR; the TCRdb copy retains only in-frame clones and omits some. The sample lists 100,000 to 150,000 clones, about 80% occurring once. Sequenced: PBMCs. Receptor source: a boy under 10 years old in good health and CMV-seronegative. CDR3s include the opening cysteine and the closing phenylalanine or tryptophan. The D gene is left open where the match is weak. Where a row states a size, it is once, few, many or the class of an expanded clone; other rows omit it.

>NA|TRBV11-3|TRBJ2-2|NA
TGTGCCAGCAGCTTAGATCATACCGGGGAGCTGTTTTTT
CASSLDHTGELFF
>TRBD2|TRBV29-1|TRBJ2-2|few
TGCAGCGTTTTGGGAGGGCCTTACGGCGGGGAGCTGTTTTTT
CSVLGGPYGGELFF
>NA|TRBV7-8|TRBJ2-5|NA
TGTGCCAGCAGCTTAGTGGGGGGGGCCAGGGGTCAGAGAGAGACCCAGTACTTC
CASSLVGGARGQRETQYF
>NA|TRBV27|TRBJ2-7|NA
TGTGCCAGCAAACGAACCAGCTCCTACGAGCAGTACTTC
CASKRTSSYEQYF
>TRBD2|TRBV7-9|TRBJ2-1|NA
TGTGCCAGCAGACCCCTAGCGGGCAAGCAGTTCTTC
CASRPLAGKQFF
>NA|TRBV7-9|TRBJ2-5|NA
TGTGCCGTACAAGAGACCCAGTACTTC
CAVQETQYF
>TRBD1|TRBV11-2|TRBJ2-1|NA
TGTGCCAGCAGCTTATGGCAGGGGGCCTACAATGAGCAGTTCTTC
CASSLWQGAYNEQFF
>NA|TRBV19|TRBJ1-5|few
TGTGCCAGTAGTATGCGCCCGGGGGCGGGGGTCAATCAGCCCCAGCATTTT
CASSMRPGAGVNQPQHF
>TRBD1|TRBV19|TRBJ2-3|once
TGTGCCAGTCACCCGTCAGGGGGCGCCGGAGATACGCAGTATTTT
CASHPSGGAGDTQYF
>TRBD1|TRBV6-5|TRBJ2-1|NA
TGTGCCAGCGGACAGGGAAGTGGTGAGCAGTTCTTC
CASGQGSGEQFF
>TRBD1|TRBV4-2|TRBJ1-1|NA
TGTGCCAGCAGCCAAGTTTGGACAGGGATAGACACTGAAGCTTTCTTT
CASSQVWTGIDTEAFF
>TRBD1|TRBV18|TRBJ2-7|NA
TGTGCCAGCTCACCGACCGGGACAGGGGGGTATTCCTACGAGCAGTACTTC
CASSPTGTGGYSYEQYF
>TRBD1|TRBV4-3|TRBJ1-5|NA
TGCGCCAGCAGCCTGACAGGGTATAGCAATCAGCCCCAGCATTTT
CASSLTGYSNQPQHF
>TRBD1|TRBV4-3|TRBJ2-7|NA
TGCGCCAGCAGCCAAACCACAGGGGGCTTGGACGAGCAGTACTTC
CASSQTTGGLDEQYF
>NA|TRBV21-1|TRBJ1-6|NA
TGTGCCAGCCGCTGGGAGTCAACGCGGAATTCACCCCTCCACTTT
CASRWESTRNSPLHF
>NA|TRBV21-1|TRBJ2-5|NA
TGTGCCAGCAGCAACCCCGGCGGTGGTCAAGAGACCCAGTACTTC
CASSNPGGGQETQYF
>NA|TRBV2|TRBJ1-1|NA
TGTGCCAGTTTTTGGGGCAGTGAAGCTTTCTTT
CASFWGSEAFF
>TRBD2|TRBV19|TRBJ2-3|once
TGTGCCAGTATCCCTAGCGGGAGCGGCACAGATACGCAGTATTTT
CASIPSGSGTDTQYF
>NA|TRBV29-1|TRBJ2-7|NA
TGCAGCGTTGTTCCCAGGGGAGCCTACGAGCAGTACTTC
CSVVPRGAYEQYF
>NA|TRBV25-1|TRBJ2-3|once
TGTGCCAGCAGTGAATGGCAGGGTTCTATGACAGATACGCAGTATTTT
CASSEWQGSMTDTQYF
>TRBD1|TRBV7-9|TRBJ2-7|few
TGTTCCAGCAGCTTCTATGAGCGGACAGGTTCCTACGAGCAGTACTTC
CSSSFYERTGSYEQYF
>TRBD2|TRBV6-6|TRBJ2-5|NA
TGTGCCAGCAGTTCCCCTATAGGACTAGCGTCGGAGACCCAGTACTTC
CASSSPIGLASETQYF
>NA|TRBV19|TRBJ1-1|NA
TGTGCCAGTAGTATTAGAGGTTCCGAAAGGTCCACTGAAGCTTTCTTT
CASSIRGSERSTEAFF
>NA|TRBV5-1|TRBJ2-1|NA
TGCGCCAGCAACCTCTCGATAGTCTCCTACAATGAGCAGTTCTTC
CASNLSIVSYNEQFF
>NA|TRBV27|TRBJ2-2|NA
TGTGCCAGCAGTTCTCCCGGGGAGCTGTTTTTT
CASSSPGELFF
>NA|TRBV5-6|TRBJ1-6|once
TGTGCCAGCAGCCACCAGACACAGAGCTCCTATAATTCACCCCTCCACTTT
CASSHQTQSSYNSPLHF
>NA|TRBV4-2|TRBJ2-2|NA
TGTGCCAGCAGCCCTAGGATAGACTATGTACCCGGGGAGCTGTTTTTT
CASSPRIDYVPGELFF
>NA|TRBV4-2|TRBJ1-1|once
TGTGCCAGCAGCGACCCCTTGGCAGGGAAAGCTTTCTTT
CASSDPLAGKAFF
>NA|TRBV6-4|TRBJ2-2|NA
TGTGCCAGCAGTGACTCGGGGGGAACACACACCGGGGAGCTGTTTTTT
CASSDSGGTHTGELFF
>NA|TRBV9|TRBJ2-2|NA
TGTGCCAGCAGCCCTCAACGGGGTTTGGAGCTGTTTTTT
CASSPQRGLELFF
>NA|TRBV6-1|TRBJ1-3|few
TGTGCCAGCAGTGAACGGTTCTCTGGAAACACCATATATTTT
CASSERFSGNTIYF
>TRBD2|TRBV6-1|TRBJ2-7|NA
TGTGCCAGCAGTGGTCAAGCGGGGGGGCCGAACGAGCAGTACTTC
CASSGQAGGPNEQYF
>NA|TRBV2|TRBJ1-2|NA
TGTGCCAGCAGTCTAACGACACCCTATGGCTACACCTTC
CASSLTTPYGYTF
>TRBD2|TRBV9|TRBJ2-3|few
TGTGCCAGCAGCTCCGGGACTAGCGGGATTAGCACAGATACGCAGTATTTT
CASSSGTSGISTDTQYF
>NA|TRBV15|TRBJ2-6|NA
TGTGCCGCCAGCAGAGCCGGGATTGTTGGGGCCAACGTCCTGACTTTC
CAASRAGIVGANVLTF
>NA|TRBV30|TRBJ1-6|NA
TGTGCCTGGAGTAGCGGGGTTTATAATTCACCCCTCCACTTT
CAWSSGVYNSPLHF
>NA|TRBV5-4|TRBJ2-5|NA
TGTGCCAGCAGCTGGGGGACAATACAAGAGACCCAGTACTTC
CASSWGTIQETQYF
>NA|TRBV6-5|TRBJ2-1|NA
TGTGCCAGCAGTTATCCGGGGTCGAGCTCCTACAATGAGCAGTTCTTC
CASSYPGSSSYNEQFF
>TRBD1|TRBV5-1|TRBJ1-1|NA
TGCGCCAGCAGCCTGGGGACAGGGGGGAACACTGAAGCTTTCTTT
CASSLGTGGNTEAFF
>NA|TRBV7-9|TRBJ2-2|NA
TGTGCCAGCAGCTTAGCGGTGACAGGGAACACCGGGGAGCTGTTTTTT
CASSLAVTGNTGELFF
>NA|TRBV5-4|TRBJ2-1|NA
TGTGCCAGCAGCTTGGTGGGCGGGGAGCAGTTCTTC
CASSLVGGEQFF
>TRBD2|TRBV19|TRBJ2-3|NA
TGTGCCAGTAGTATTGAACTAGCGGGAGGGCTTAGCACAGATACGCAGTATTTT
CASSIELAGGLSTDTQYF
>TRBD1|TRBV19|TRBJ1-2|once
TGTGCCAGTGCGGACAGGGTAAACTATGGCTACACCTTC
CASADRVNYGYTF
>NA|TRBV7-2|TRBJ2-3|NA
TGTGCCAGCAGCTTCGGACGGGACACAGATACGCAGTATTTT
CASSFGRDTDTQYF
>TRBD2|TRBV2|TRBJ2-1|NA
TGTGCCAGCAGCACCCAGGGGCTAGCGGGCGGTAATGAGCAGTTCTTC
CASSTQGLAGGNEQFF
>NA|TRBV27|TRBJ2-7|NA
TGTGCCAGCAGTCACGATGTGAGCTCCTACGAGCAGTACTTC
CASSHDVSSYEQYF
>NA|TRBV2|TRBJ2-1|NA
TGTGCCAGCAGTGAAGTCAGGTTTCAGTTCTTC
CASSEVRFQFF
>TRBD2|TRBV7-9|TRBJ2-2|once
TGTTCCAGCAGCCCGACGGGACTAGCGGGACCCGGGGAGCTGTTTTTT
CSSSPTGLAGPGELFF
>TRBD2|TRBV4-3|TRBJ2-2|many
TGCGCCAGCAGCCAGAGCATCCAGCGGGGGAACACCGGGGAGCTGTTTTTT
CASSQSIQRGNTGELFF
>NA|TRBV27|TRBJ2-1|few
TGTGCCAGCAGTCCCAGCGTTTTATCCTACAATGAGCAGTTCTTC
CASSPSVLSYNEQFF
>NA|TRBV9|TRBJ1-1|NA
TGTGCCAGCGGAATGATACGGGGGAACACTGAAGCTTTCTTT
CASGMIRGNTEAFF
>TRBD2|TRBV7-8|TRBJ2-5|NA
TGTGCCAGCAGCTTAAACGGGGGGGCGGTTGAGACCCAGTACTTC
CASSLNGGAVETQYF
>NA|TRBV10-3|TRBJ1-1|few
TGTGCCATCCGCCAGGTCAACACTGAAGCTTTCTTT
CAIRQVNTEAFF
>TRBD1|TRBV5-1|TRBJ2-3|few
TGCGCCAGCAGCCCGGACAGGGCTAGCACAGATACGCAGTATTTT
CASSPDRASTDTQYF